Following are 11 T cell receptor beta chains from one sample sequenced in a study of CD8 T cells in ankylosing spondylitis. TCRdb independently ran MiXCR on the 5' RACE reads; one entry per CDR3 protein. The sample includes 150,000 or so distinct CDR3 sequences, 25% to 35% of them seen just once. Material for sequencing was synovial fluid, either unsorted or a sorted T cell fraction (not recorded which). Receptor source: a male donor with ankylosing spondylitis.

The J gene is TRBJ1-6, the V gene TRBV5-1, with a tentative D call TRBD1 (6 bases). Germline V lookup: CDR1 SGHRS, CDR2 YFSETQ. The V end lost 4 bases, the J end lost 0 bases, and 8 bases lay between the germline ends. The CDR3 is 15 amino acids. The CDR3: CASSQDSSYNSPLHF. The CDR3 bases are TGCGCCAGCAGCCAGGACAGCTCCTATAATTCACCCCTCCACTTT.

The rearrangement joins TRBV5-6 to TRBJ2-7; D perhaps matches TRBD2 (5 bases). The germline V gene has CDR1 SGHDT and CDR2 YYEEEE. Trimming removed 4 bases from V and 3 bases from J, with 14 bases in between. The CDR3 totals 14 residues. The CDR3 bases are TGTGCCAGCAGCCGAGAACACAGCGGCTACGAGCAGTACTTC. This encodes CASSREHSGYEQYF. Together with reference TRBV5-6 and TRBJ2-7, the CDR3 gives the full variable domain: DAGVTQSPTHLIKTRGQQVTLRCSPKSGHDTVSWYQQALGQGPQFIFQYYEEEERQRGNFPDRFSGHQFPNYSSELNVNALLLGDSALYLCASSREHSGYEQYFGPGTRLTVT.

J is TRBJ2-7 and V is TRBV10-2, with TRBD2 identical over 9 bases. This CDR3 spans 16 amino acids. Per germline, CDR1 WSHSY and CDR2 SAAADI. Trimming at V came to 2 bases and at J to 4 bases, leaving 9 bases not matched to a gene. CDR3 sequence (DNA): TGCGCCAGCAGTGAGGGAATAGCGGGGGCCTGGTACGAGCAGTACTTC. Amino acids: CASSEGIAGAWYEQYF.

CDR3 residues: CASGERPGGATNEKLFF. CDR3 sequence (DNA): TGTGCCAGCGGGGAGCGACCAGGGGGCGCAACTAATGAAAAACTGTTTTTT. The chain combines TRBV7-2 with TRBJ1-4, with 8 nucleotides matching TRBD1. Germline values: CDR1 SGHTA, CDR2 FQGNSA. The CDR3 runs to 17 residues. V was clipped by 8 bases and J by 0 bases; unmatched bases: 11. Full variable domain (missing parts from reference TRBV7-2 and TRBJ1-4): GAGVSQSPSNKVTEKGKDVELRCDPISGHTALYWYRQSLGQGLEFLIYFQGNSAPDKSGLPSDRFSAERTGGSVSTLTIQRTQQEDSAVYLCASGERPGGATNEKLFFGSGTQLSVL.

In this sample, this clonotype turned up a few times. This chain connects TRBV4-1 to TRBJ1-1; D perhaps matches TRBD1 (5 bases). The CDR3 has 15 amino acids. Germline lookup yields CDR1 MGHRA and CDR2 YSYEKL. V lost 0 bases and J 4 bases, leaving 12 bases between the germline ends. The CDR3 sequence: CASSQDRVSGTEAFF. The CDR3 region has the DNA TGCGCCAGCAGCCAAGACAGGGTTTCAGGCACTGAAGCTTTCTTT.

This clonotype was detected a few times. This chain joins TRBV5-1 and TRBJ2-1; TRBD2 agrees at 9 bases. The V segment lost 2 bases and the J segment 0 bases; nucleotides outside the gene matches: 3. Germline CDR1 is SGHRS and CDR2 is YFSETQ. This CDR3 has 16 amino acids. DNA of the CDR3: TGCGCCAGCAGCTTAGCGGGGGGACACTCCTACAATGAGCAGTTCTTC. Protein sequence: CASSLAGGHSYNEQFF.

This clonotype has more than one count but fewer than ten. This sequence joins TRBV5-1 and TRBJ2-7, with D possibly matching TRBD1 (6 bases). Germline values: CDR1 SGHRS, CDR2 YFSETQ. V gave up 3 bases and J gave up 3 bases, with 10 bases separating them. The CDR3 loop spans 13 amino acids. In DNA form, the CDR3 reads TGCGCCAGCAGCTCCGGGACATACTACGAGCAGTACTTC. It translates to CASSSGTYYEQYF.

This clonotype was recorded a few times. The rearrangement uses TRBV5-1 and TRBJ2-7; TRBD2 is a possible D gene (6 bases). Germline CDR1 SGHRS, CDR2 YFSETQ. V lost 4 bases and J 2 bases, leaving 13 bases between the germline ends. This CDR3 contains 14 residues. DNA of the CDR3: TGCGCCAGCAGCAAATACCGGGAGACCTACGAGCAGTACTTC. Translated, it gives CASSKYRETYEQYF. The entire variable domain, with the rest obtained from reference TRBV5-1 and TRBJ2-7, is as follows: KAGVTQTPRYLIKTRGQQVTLSCSPISGHRSVSWYQQTPGQGLQFLFEYFSETQRNKGNFPGRFSGRQFSNSRSEMNVSTLELGDSALYLCASSKYRETYEQYFGPGTRLTVT.

The chain has TRBV28 and TRBJ1-1; 9 bases are shared with TRBD1. Germline V CDR1 and CDR2: MDHEN, SYDVKM. The CDR3 has 16 residues. The V segment lost 6 bases and the J segment 3 bases; nucleotides outside the gene matches: 11. DNA for the CDR3: TGTGCCAGCAGCCACTACAAGGGACAGGGATACACTGAAGCTTTCTTT. It is translated as CASSHYKGQGYTEAFF. Combining the CDR3 with reference TRBV28 and TRBJ1-1 gives the whole variable domain DVKVTQSSRYLVKRTGEKVFLECVQDMDHENMFWYRQDPGLGLRLIYFSYDVKMKEKGDIPEGYSVSREKKERFSLILESASTNQTSMYLCASSHYKGQGYTEAFFGQGTRLTVV.

This clonotype was counted a few times. The V call is TRBV19, the J call TRBJ2-6; 9 nucleotides agree with TRBD1. J lost 4 bases, V lost 9 bases, and 16 bases had no gene match. From germline, CDR1 is LNHDA and CDR2 SQIVND (reference sequence). CDR3 length equals 18 residues. The CDR3, as DNA: TGTGCCAGCACGGGGAAGGGACAGGGTCTTTCCGGGGCCAACGTCCTGACTTTC. It encodes CASTGKGQGLSGANVLTF.

The chain joins TRBV3-1 to TRBJ1-1; tentatively, D is TRBD1 (5 bases). This CDR3 has 12 amino acids. The germline CDR1 and CDR2 sequences are LGHDT and YNNKEL (reference sequence). V was pared by 5 bases and J by 3 bases, with 7 bases between. For the CDR3, the DNA is TGTGCCAGCAGCTCAGGGTACACTGAAGCTTTCTTT. Its translation: CASSSGYTEAFF.